A single sample is the source of the 18 T cell receptor beta chains below, sequenced in a study of OX40 agonist ivuxolimab in advanced cancers. Sequencing used immunoSEQ multiplex PCR; TCRdb keeps in-frame clones, though not all of them. The table shows 45,000 to 65,000 clones, with less than 85% occurring only once. The sample consisted of CD4+ or CD8+ T cells sorted from blood, taken in a trial of the OX40 agonist ivuxolimab. The receptors stem from an adult with an advanced solid tumor such as melanoma, head and neck, liver or kidney cancer.

This clone was found a few times. The V call is TRBV6-6, the J call TRBJ1-2, with 7 bases aligning to TRBD1. Looked up from germline, CDR1 is MNHNY and CDR2 is SVGAGI (reference sequence). The CDR3 runs to 14 residues. With 5 bases clipped from V and 4 bases from J, the junction kept 7 bases outside the gene matches. CDR3 nucleotides: TGTGCCAGCAGTCTGACAGGGACTACCTATGGCTACACCTTC. This gives the protein CASSLTGTTYGYTF.

The rearrangement joins TRBV11-3 to TRBJ2-5; 7 positions agree with TRBD2. J gave up 3 bases and V 5 bases, and 9 bases lay outside the gene matches. The CDR3 spans 15 residues. In germline, CDR1 is SGHNT, CDR2 YENEEA. This CDR3 reads CASSPGGLAEETQYF. The CDR3 region has the DNA TGTGCCAGCAGCCCCGGGGGTCTAGCGGAAGAGACCCAGTACTTC.

The chain joins TRBV7-2 to TRBJ2-2, with 10 nucleotides matching TRBD2. The V and J ends lost 1 base and 5 bases, in that order; junction bases with no gene match: 10. The CDR3 extends over 18 amino acids. CDR1 and CDR2 from the germline V gene are SGHTA and FQGNSA. In DNA form, the CDR3 reads TGTGCCAGCAGCTTAGTTGGCAGCGGGGGGGCTCAGACCGGGGAGCTGTTTTTT. Translating it yields CASSLVGSGGAQTGELFF.

The chain recombines TRBV27 with TRBJ1-2; 7 bases fit TRBD1. Germline V gene data show CDR1 as MNHEY and CDR2 as SMNVEV (reference sequence). The CDR3 is made up of 12 amino acids. The junction had 8 bases not matched to a gene; V was cut back by 5 bases and J by 11 bases. The CDR3 region has the DNA TGTGCCAGCAGTGCGACAGGGTTAAAGTACACCTTC. The encoded protein is CASSATGLKYTF.

The chain employs TRBV14 and TRBJ1-1; D gene uncertain. The V end was cut by 5 bases, the J end by 6 bases, with 22 bases between. The CDR3 has 16 residues. Germline values: CDR1 SGHDN, CDR2 FVKESK. The CDR3 here is CASSLGIGLGESEAFF. CDR3 bases: TGTGCCAGCAGCTTAGGGATTGGTCTGGGAGAATCTGAAGCTTTCTTT.

V is TRBV7-2 and J is TRBJ2-3; TRBD2 matches at 7 bases. This CDR3 is built from 15 residues. Germline V gives CDR1 SGHTA, CDR2 FQGNSA. J gave up 6 bases and V 4 bases, and 10 bases lay outside the gene matches. CDR3: CASSSGLRGADTQYF. The CDR3, as DNA: TGTGCCAGCAGCTCGGGACTAAGGGGAGCGGATACGCAGTATTTT. Based on the CDR3 plus reference TRBV7-2 and TRBJ2-3, the full variable domain is GAGVSQSPSNKVTEKGKDVELRCDPISGHTALYWYRQSLGQGLEFLIYFQGNSAPDKSGLPSDRFSAERTGGSVSTLTIQRTQQEDSAVYLCASSSGLRGADTQYFGPGTRLTVL.

The chain recombines TRBV5-4 with TRBJ2-7; the match to TRBD1 covers 10 bases. Germline V gene sequence: CDR1 SGHNT, CDR2 YYREEE (reference sequence). This CDR3 spans 14 amino acids. Germline trimming cut 3 bases from V and 2 bases from J; bases unmatched to any gene: 2. CDR3 loop: CASSSGTGAYEQYF. CDR3 DNA sequence: TGTGCCAGCAGCTCCGGGACAGGGGCCTACGAGCAGTACTTC.

V and J are TRBV18 and TRBJ1-2; D is unresolved. The CDR3 has 17 amino acids. The V gene's germline CDR1 is KGHSH and CDR2 LQKENI. V lost 3 bases, J lost 2 bases, and 19 bases lay in between. The CDR3 protein is CASSPQEGYSLNYGYTF. CDR3 in DNA: TGTGCCAGCTCACCGCAGGAAGGCTACAGTCTAAACTATGGCTACACCTTC.

This rearrangement joins TRBV27 to TRBJ2-7; possibly TRBD1 or TRBD2 for D (5 bases each). Germline V lookup: CDR1 MNHEY, CDR2 SMNVEV (reference sequence). Trimming left V 3 bases short and J 7 bases short, with 22 bases between. The CDR3 extends over 16 amino acids. CDR3 nucleotides: TGTGCCAGCAGTTTCTCCGGTGGGGGATTCTCAACGGAGCAGTACTTC. This codes for CASSFSGGGFSTEQYF.

This clone has a single count. This rearrangement joins TRBV10-3 to TRBJ1-2; the D gene is possibly TRBD1 (5 bases). Trimming removed 10 bases from V and 5 bases from J, with 17 bases in between. Germline V gives CDR1 ENHRY, CDR2 SYGVKD. This CDR3 has 13 residues. The CDR3 sequence: CATRDEGSYGYTF. The CDR3 DNA sequence: TGTGCCACCCGGGACGAAGGCAGTTATGGCTACACCTTC.

The rearrangement links TRBV28 to TRBJ2-4; 7 bases are shared with TRBD2. Germline V CDR1 and CDR2: MDHEN, SYDVKM. The J segment lost 2 bases and the V segment lost 2 bases, leaving 6 bases of the junction unmatched. The CDR3 totals 16 residues. The CDR3 nucleotides read TGTGCCAGCAGTTTAGGGGGGGGGATTACCAAAAACATTCAGTACTTC. It specifies CASSLGGGITKNIQYF.

The rearrangement uses TRBV19 and TRBJ1-5; 7 bases match TRBD1. The CDR3 spans 15 residues. Per the germline V gene, CDR1 is LNHDA and CDR2 is SQIVND (reference sequence). The ends lost 7 bases at V and 0 bases at J; junction bases unmatched: 6. The CDR3 DNA reads TGTGCCAGTACCTGGGACAGCCATAGCAATCAGCCCCAGCATTTT. Translating it yields CASTWDSHSNQPQHF.

This clone was seen only a few times. The chain carries TRBV18 and TRBJ1-2, with D tentatively TRBD1 (5 bases). Germline V gene sequence: CDR1 KGHSH, CDR2 LQKENI. With 2 bases removed from V and 8 bases from J, the gap between germline ends came to 24 bases. The CDR3 has 17 residues. The DNA of the CDR3 is TGTGCCAGCTCACCAATCGTTGAGGGGAAGGTCGCGTGGGGCTACACCTTC. It encodes CASSPIVEGKVAWGYTF.

This clone was recorded only once. This rearrangement joins TRBV19 to TRBJ2-5, with D possibly being TRBD1 (6 bases). TRBJ2-7 matches the DNA end more closely, so the J call is doubtful. This CDR3 spans 14 amino acids. The germline V gene encodes CDR1 LNHDA and CDR2 SQIVND (reference sequence). The CDR3 DNA follows: TGTGCCAGTACCTCGAACAGGGCCCCCTACGAGCAGTACTTC. It is translated as CASTSNRAPYEQYF.

In its sample, this clone was seen once. The gene calls are TRBV7-2 and TRBJ1-2; D not certain. Germline V CDR1 and CDR2: SGHTA, FQGNSA. Trimming cost V 9 bases and J 1 base, with 12 bases left between them. The CDR3 consists of 13 residues. CDR3 bases: TGTGCCAGTCGCGCGGGGAATAACTATGGCTACACCTTC. Protein product: CASRAGNNYGYTF. Using reference TRBV7-2 and TRBJ1-2 for the parts outside the CDR3, the full variable domain is GAGVSQSPSNKVTEKGKDVELRCDPISGHTALYWYRQSLGQGLEFLIYFQGNSAPDKSGLPSDRFSAERTGGSVSTLTIQRTQQEDSAVYLCASRAGNNYGYTFGSGTRLTVV.

The chain employs TRBV18 and TRBJ2-7; a weak D match, TRBD2 (5 bases). Germline assignment: CDR1 KGHSH and CDR2 LQKENI. The CDR3 spans 16 residues. The V gene lost 4 bases and the J gene lost 3 bases, with 19 bases spanning the gap. The CDR3 DNA reads as TGTGCCAGCTCACGGTCCCAGGAACCGGGAAACTACGAGCAGTACTTC. It translates to CASSRSQEPGNYEQYF. Supplemented by reference TRBV18 and TRBJ2-7, the full variable domain reads NAGVMQNPRHLVRRRGQEARLRCSPMKGHSHVYWYRQLPEEGLKFMVYLQKENIIDESGMPKERFSAEFPKEGPSILRIQQVVRGDSAAYFCASSRSQEPGNYEQYFGPGTRLTVT.

The chain couples TRBV5-1 to TRBJ1-3; D is uncertain. The CDR3 length is 16 residues. Germline lookup yields CDR1 SGHRS and CDR2 YFSETQ. Trimming shortened V by 4 bases and J by 0 bases, and 14 bases separated the two germline ends. CDR3 sequence (DNA): TGCGCCAGCAGCCCCACGACCGTGAGCTCTGGAAACACCATATATTTT. Protein product: CASSPTTVSSGNTIYF.

DNA for the CDR3: TGTGCCAGCAGGGGGGCGACAGGGGGTTTAGCGGGAGGTGTCACCGGGGAGCTGTTTTTT. It specifies CASRGATGGLAGGVTGELFF. The chain is built from TRBV28 and TRBJ2-2, with D possibly being TRBD2 (10 bases). The V end was cut by 6 bases, the J end by 4 bases, with 30 bases between. CDR1 and CDR2 from the germline V gene are MDHEN and SYDVKM. CDR3 size: 20 residues.